The 30 T cell receptor beta chains below come from one sample, sequenced in a study of blood T cells in healthy people across ages. With a J-beta primer mix and a sample-barcoded 5' primer, a second PCR ran 7 to 11 cycles. TCRdb fed the 5' RACE reads into MiXCR, producing one record per CDR3 protein. The sample lists fewer than 950,000 distinct CDR3 sequences, around 34% occurring once. The sequenced sample consisted of blood. The origin of the receptors is a man younger than 35 in good health.

This clonotype was seen just once. The chain uses TRBV7-2 and TRBJ2-7, with D uncertain. Matching the DNA end better, TRBJ2-5 makes the J call doubtful. This CDR3 spans 14 amino acids. Per the germline V gene, CDR1 is SGHTA and CDR2 is FQGNSA. This CDR3 is CASSLGVDGETQYF. The CDR3 coding sequence is TGTGCCAGCAGCTTAGGGGTTGACGGAGAGACCCAGTACTTC.

Comments on this clonotype: The germline gene is not matched at one end of the junction; a read error may be the cause. The CDR3 DNA follows: TGTGCCAGCAGTTCCGGACTAGCGGGGGGCGGGGATACGGAGTATTTT. This sequence encodes CASSSGLAGGGDTEYF. The rearrangement joins TRBV12-3 or TRBV12-4 to TRBJ2-3; 14 nucleotides match TRBD2. The CDR3 runs to 16 residues.

The chain has TRBV15 and TRBJ2-3; tentatively, D is TRBD2 (6 bases). The CDR3 loop spans 16 amino acids. V was shortened by 7 bases and J by 2 bases, with 19 bases between the two germline ends. Germline CDR1 is LNHNV and CDR2 is YYDKDF (reference sequence). This chain's CDR3 is CATIGTHRSNTDTQYF. CDR3 bases: TGTGCCACCATCGGGACTCATAGAAGTAACACAGATACGCAGTATTTT.

As regards this clonotype: This could be a read error, since a much larger clone is one nucleotide away. In DNA, the CDR3 is TGTGCCATCAGTGAGTCGCTCCGGGACAAGGGGGCCTACGAGCAGTACTTC. It specifies CAISESLRDKGAYEQYF. The V and J genes are TRBV10-3 and TRBJ2-7, with TRBD1 as a possible D gene (6 bases). V shed 0 bases and J shed 2 bases, with 17 bases lying between them. The V gene's germline CDR1 is ENHRY and CDR2 SYGVKD. The CDR3 is 17 residues long.

This clonotype occurred many times. CDR3 sequence reads: CSVVLGWDQPQHF. CDR3 nucleotides: TGCAGCGTTGTTTTGGGGTGGGATCAGCCCCAGCATTTT. This rearrangement joins TRBV29-1 to TRBJ1-5; D is ambiguous. This CDR3 region has 13 residues. The V end was cut by 4 bases, the J end by 5 bases, with 12 bases between. CDR1 and CDR2 from the germline V gene are SQVTM and ANQGSEA.

This clonotype is a singleton in its sample. The chain has TRBV6-6 and TRBJ1-2; TRBD1 matches 10 bases. The CDR3 has 14 residues. From germline, CDR1 is MNHNY and CDR2 SVGAGI (reference sequence). V trimming: 2 bases; J trimming: 8 bases; junction bases outside the gene matches: 5. This chain's CDR3 is CASSYGGTGVGYTF. CDR3 coding DNA: TGTGCCAGCAGTTACGGAGGGACAGGGGTCGGCTACACCTTC.

The chain carries TRBV13 and TRBJ2-5, with TRBD2 as a possible D gene (6 bases). The germline V gene has CDR1 PRHDT and CDR2 FYEKMQ (reference sequence). This CDR3 contains 18 residues. The V and J ends lost 7 bases and 5 bases respectively, with 29 bases between them. CDR3 DNA: TGTGCCAGCACCGGGACGGGTTGGTCGACTAGTGGGGATGAGACCCAGTACTTC. Translated, it gives CASTGTGWSTSGDETQYF.

At least ten counts were recorded for this clonotype. This chain links TRBV4-3 with TRBJ1-2, with TRBD1 as a possible D gene (5 bases). This CDR3 has 16 amino acids. The ends were cut back, 0 bases at V and 2 bases at J, with 13 bases in the middle. The germline V gene encodes CDR1 LGHNA and CDR2 YSLEER. The DNA of the CDR3 is TGCGCCAGCAGCCAAGAGCCTCGGGGGAGAAACTATGGCTACACCTTC. It specifies CASSQEPRGRNYGYTF.

V gene TRBV20-1 combines with J gene TRBJ1-4; 7 bases agree with TRBD1. CDR3 length equals 15 residues. CDR1 and CDR2 from the germline V gene are DFQATT and SNEGSKA (reference sequence). V gave up 5 bases and J gave up 6 bases; unmatched junction bases: 12. The CDR3 sequence is CSALGQGEDYEKLFF. The CDR3 nucleotides read TGCAGTGCTCTCGGGCAGGGGGAGGATTATGAAAAACTGTTTTTT.

This rearrangement joins TRBV11-2 to TRBJ1-1; the D gene is possibly TRBD1 (6 bases). The CDR3 sequence is 15 residues long. V was clipped by 1 base and J by 1 base, with 10 bases between them. Germline CDR1 reads SGHAT; CDR2 reads FQNNGV. This CDR3 is CASSLALQGNTEAFF. The CDR3 coding sequence is TGTGCCAGCAGCTTAGCTTTACAGGGGAACACTGAAGCTTTCTTT.

The J gene is TRBJ2-4, the V gene TRBV4-1; 10 nucleotides agree with TRBD2. The CDR3 has 18 amino acids. CDR1 is MGHRA, CDR2 YSYEKL, per germline. V gave up 1 base and J gave up 8 bases; unmatched junction bases: 14. The CDR3 nucleotides read TGCGCCAGCAGCCAAGGCTGGAGCGGGGGGGATATAAGGGACATTCAGTACTTC. Its translation: CASSQGWSGGDIRDIQYF.

This clonotype was seen a few times. J is TRBJ1-1 and V is TRBV19; D is uncertain. The CDR3 consists of 12 residues. The germline CDR1 and CDR2 sequences are LNHDA and SQIVND (reference sequence). Trimming cost V 8 bases and J 4 bases, with 11 bases left between them. The CDR3 loop is CASGRVPTEAFF. The DNA of the CDR3 is TGTGCCAGTGGAAGGGTCCCCACTGAAGCTTTCTTT.

This clonotype was recorded many times. The chain recombines TRBV4-1 with TRBJ1-5; 10 bases agree with TRBD1. The CDR3 loop spans 15 amino acids. Germline V gives CDR1 MGHRA, CDR2 YSYEKL. V trimming: 0 bases; J trimming: 6 bases; junction bases outside the gene matches: 2. Written as DNA, the CDR3 is TGCGCCAGCAGCCAAGATGGGACAGGGGTTCAGCCCCAGCATTTT. Protein product: CASSQDGTGVQPQHF.

This clonotype appeared a few times. The rearrangement links TRBV7-2 to TRBJ2-7, with D uncertain. Germline CDR1 is SGHTA and CDR2 is FQGNSA. The CDR3 is made up of 16 amino acids. Trimming pared 1 base from V and 7 bases from J, leaving 20 bases between. CDR3 residues: CASSLGIRRSSGEQYF. CDR3 nucleotide sequence: TGTGCCAGCAGCTTAGGCATCCGAAGGTCCTCTGGGGAGCAGTACTTC.

This clonotype was picked up many times. J is TRBJ2-7 and V is TRBV12-3 or TRBV12-4; TRBD1 matches 9 bases. V was clipped by 5 bases and J by 3 bases; unmatched bases: 8. The CDR3 length is 15 residues. The CDR3 nucleotides are TGTGCCAGCAGTGAAACCGGGACAGGGATCTACGAGCAGTACTTC. Translation gives CASSETGTGIYEQYF.

V usage is TRBV11-2 and J usage is TRBJ1-1; a possible D gene is TRBD1 (6 bases). The CDR3 runs 13 residues. Germline CDR1 and CDR2: SGHAT and FQNNGV. Trimming took 3 bases from V and 4 from J, leaving 9 bases between them. The CDR3 is CASSFQGSTEAFF. The CDR3 DNA follows: TGTGCCAGCAGCTTCCAGGGGAGCACTGAAGCTTTCTTT.

This clonotype was detected many times. CDR3 sequence: CASSLARLAGKQETQYF. For the CDR3, the DNA is TGTGCCAGCAGTTTAGCTCGACTAGCGGGGAAACAAGAGACCCAGTACTTC. V is TRBV12-3 or TRBV12-4 and J is TRBJ2-5, with TRBD2 matching 11 bases. V trimming: 0 bases; J trimming: 2 bases; junction bases outside the gene matches: 5. The length of the CDR3 is 17 residues.

Concerning this clonotype itself: One end of the junction is discordant with germline, which a read error may explain. The chain links TRBV7-9 to TRBJ1-5, with 8 bases that match TRBD1. The CDR3 is made up of 14 amino acids. Germline V gene lookup returns CDR1 SEHNR and CDR2 FQNEAQ (reference sequence). CDR3 protein: CASSLETGDQPQHF. CDR3 coding DNA: TGCGCCAGCAGCTTGGAGACAGGGGATCAGCCCCAGCATTTT.

As regards this clonotype: An end of the junction differs from the germline gene, which may be a read error. The rearrangement uses TRBV5-1 and TRBJ2-7; D is possibly TRBD1 (6 bases). CDR3 length: 14 amino acids. Germline V gene data show CDR1 as SGHRS and CDR2 as YFSETQ. CDR3: CAGSLGDTPYEQYF. CDR3 sequence (DNA): TGCGCCGGCAGCCTGGGGGACACACCCTACGAGCAGTACTTC.

This clonotype was recorded a few times. This chain uses TRBV6-5 with TRBJ2-3, with D maybe TRBD1 (5 bases). This CDR3 is built from 12 residues. Per germline, CDR1 MNHEY and CDR2 SVGAGI. Trimming removed 11 bases at V and 3 bases at J, with 12 bases between. This CDR3 is CALGDGTDTQYF. For the CDR3, the DNA is TGTGCCCTAGGGGATGGGACAGATACGCAGTATTTT.

The table lists this clonotype with a few counts. The rearrangement uses TRBV20-1 and TRBJ1-1; D is uncertain. The CDR3 is 14 amino acids. Germline CDR1 is DFQATT and CDR2 is SNEGSKA (reference sequence). The V and J ends lost 0 bases and 5 bases respectively, with 13 bases between them. CDR3 amino acids: CSARELTENTEAFF. CDR3 sequence (DNA): TGCAGTGCTAGAGAACTCACCGAGAATACTGAAGCTTTCTTT.

Only a few counts were recorded for this clonotype. The chain joins TRBV4-1 to TRBJ2-3; D gene uncertain. V was clipped by 3 bases and J by 0 bases, with 13 bases between them. The CDR3 spans 16 residues. Germline loops: CDR1 MGHRA, CDR2 YSYEKL. The CDR3 loop is CASSQDDMGSTDTQYF. The CDR3 DNA reads as TGCGCCAGCAGCCAGGACGACATGGGGAGCACAGATACGCAGTATTTT.

J is TRBJ1-1 and V is TRBV12-3 or TRBV12-4; possible D gene TRBD1, 5 bases. The CDR3 covers 15 residues. Trimming cost V 5 bases and J 1 base, with 14 bases left between them. CDR3 nucleotide sequence: TGTGCCAGCAGTCCTACGGACACTCCGAACACTGAAGCTTTCTTT. This codes for CASSPTDTPNTEAFF.

The CDR3 region has the DNA TGTGCCAGCAAACTTGGGGACAGGGGTAGCAATCAGCCCCAGCATTTT. The encoded protein is CASKLGDRGSNQPQHF. V is TRBV12-3 or TRBV12-4 and J is TRBJ1-5, with 10 nucleotides matching TRBD1. Trimming took 7 bases from V and 0 from J; bases not matched to a gene: 6. The CDR3 is made up of 16 amino acids.

There are a few counts of this clonotype. The J gene is TRBJ1-5, the V gene TRBV20-1; TRBD1 matches 7 bases. This CDR3 contains 13 residues. Trimming cost V 5 bases and J 4 bases; bases outside gene matches: 5. Germline V lookup: CDR1 DFQATT, CDR2 SNEGSKA (reference sequence). The CDR3 DNA reads TGCAGTGCTTCCGGACAGGAAAATCAGCCCCAGCATTTT. This gives the protein CSASGQENQPQHF.

About this clonotype: At one boundary the junction diverges from the germline segment, which might be a read error. In DNA, the CDR3 is TGTACCACCAACCCCAACCCCGGGTGGGGAAACACTGAAGCTTTCTTT. This encodes CTTNPNPGWGNTEAFF. The chain combines TRBV15 with TRBJ1-1, with D unclear. The germline gives CDR1 LNHNV, CDR2 YYDKDF (reference sequence). CDR3 size: 16 residues.

The chain is built from TRBV7-9 and TRBJ2-3; no reliable D call. Germline V gene data show CDR1 as SEHNR and CDR2 as FQNEAQ (reference sequence). Trimming cost V 3 bases and J 6 bases, with 13 bases left between them. This CDR3 has 14 amino acids. The CDR3 loop is CASSFRDIGDTQYF. CDR3 coding DNA: TGTGCCAGCAGCTTTCGAGACATTGGGGATACGCAGTATTTT.

Turning to this clonotype: Just one base apart from a much larger clone, this may be a read error. CDR3 bases: TGTGCCAGCTGCGTAGTAGCGGGGGCTTACAATGAGCAGTTCTTC. As protein: CASCVVAGAYNEQFF. The rearrangement uses TRBV9 and TRBJ2-1; 9 nucleotides match TRBD2. This CDR3 has 15 amino acids. The germline gives CDR1 SGDLS, CDR2 YYNGEE. Together with reference TRBV9 and TRBJ2-1, the CDR3 gives the full variable domain: DSGVTQTPKHLITATGQRVTLRCSPRSGDLSVYWYQQSLDQGLQFLIQYYNGEERAKGNILERFSAQQFPDLHSELNLSSLELGDSALYFCASCVVAGAYNEQFFGPGTRLTVL.

Only a few counts were recorded for this clonotype. The genes are TRBV29-1 and TRBJ2-5; 7 bases match TRBD1. Losses at the gene ends were 7 bases for V and 2 bases for J; bases not matched to a gene: 10. Germline V gene sequence: CDR1 SQVTM, CDR2 ANQGSEA. The length of the CDR3 is 14 residues. The DNA for the CDR3 is TGCAGCGCCCCACCTCGGGACAGTCAAGAGACCCAGTACTTC. This translates into CSAPPRDSQETQYF.

V usage is TRBV7-9 and J usage is TRBJ1-1; 7 bases map to TRBD1. V gave up 10 bases and J gave up 1 base; unmatched junction bases: 15. Looked up from germline, CDR1 is SEHNR and CDR2 is FQNEAQ (reference sequence). This CDR3 region has 16 residues. The CDR3 sequence: CAIPHRDREGNTEAFF. For the CDR3, the DNA is TGTGCCATACCGCACCGAGACAGGGAGGGGAACACTGAAGCTTTCTTT.